These T cell receptor beta chains were read from a single sample in a study of blood T cell repertoires in COVID-19. The method was immunoSEQ multiplex PCR; TCRdb's version includes in-frame clones alone and lacks a portion of them. The sample carries about 250,000 clones, roughly nine tenths recorded once. Sequencing was carried out using peripheral blood. Receptor source: a woman aged 55-69 years who had recovered from COVID-19. Both conserved end residues are part of each CDR3. The order of the fields is V gene, clone size, J gene, D gene, CDR3 protein, CDR3 DNA. A D gene is named only where the DNA matches it firmly. Only part of the rows carry a size: once, few, many, or a class if the clone is expanded.

TRBV4-2,once,TRBJ1-1,NA,CASSTGDTNTEAFF,TGTGCCAGCAGCACGGGGGATACGAACACTGAAGCTTTCTTT
TRBV6-5,NA,TRBJ1-6,NA,CASSPGSYNSPLHF,TGTGCCAGCAGTCCAGGGTCCTATAATTCACCCCTCCACTTT
TRBV7-3,NA,TRBJ2-1,TRBD2,CASSLNSGGAYNEQFF,TGTGCCAGCAGCTTGAATAGCGGGGGGGCCTACAATGAGCAGTTCTTC
TRBV5-1,NA,TRBJ2-1,TRBD1,CASRVRQGQDEQFF,TGCGCCAGCAGAGTTAGACAGGGCCAGGATGAGCAGTTCTTC
TRBV23-1,NA,TRBJ2-3,TRBD1,CASSQGTGDSTDTQYF,TGCGCCAGCAGTCAAGGGACAGGGGATAGCACAGATACGCAGTATTTT
TRBV6-5,NA,TRBJ1-2,NA,CASRGGIRHYGYTF,TGTGCCAGCAGGGGGGGGATCCGGCACTATGGCTACACCTTC
TRBV6-5,NA,TRBJ1-5,NA,CASSRQGTGNQPQHF,TGTGCCAGCAGTCGGCAGGGTACGGGCAATCAGCCCCAGCATTTT
TRBV15,NA,TRBJ2-7,NA,CATSREEARGGEQYF,TGTGCCACCAGCAGAGAAGAGGCTAGAGGAGGGGAGCAGTACTTC
TRBV19,NA,TRBJ2-1,NA,CASSITGVRNEQFF,TGTGCCAGTAGTATAACAGGAGTAAGGAATGAGCAGTTCTTC
TRBV6-5,NA,TRBJ2-6,NA,CASSYSRGSGANVLTF,TGTGCCAGCAGTTACTCTAGGGGTTCCGGGGCCAACGTCCTGACTTTC
TRBV12-3/TRBV12-4,NA,TRBJ1-2,NA,CASMTATNYGYTF,TGTGCCAGCATGACAGCTACTAACTATGGCTACACCTTC